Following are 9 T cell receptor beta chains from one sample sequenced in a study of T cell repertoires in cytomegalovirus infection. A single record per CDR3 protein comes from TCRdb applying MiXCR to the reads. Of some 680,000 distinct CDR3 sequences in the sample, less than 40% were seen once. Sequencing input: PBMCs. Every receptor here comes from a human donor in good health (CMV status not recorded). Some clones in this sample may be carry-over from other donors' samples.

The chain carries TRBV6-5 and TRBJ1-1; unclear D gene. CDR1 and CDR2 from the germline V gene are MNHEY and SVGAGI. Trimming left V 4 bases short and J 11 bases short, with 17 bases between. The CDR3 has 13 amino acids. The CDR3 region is CASSSPSVAEAFF. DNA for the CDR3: TGTGCCAGCAGTTCCCCTTCCGTCGCAGAGGCTTTCTTT.

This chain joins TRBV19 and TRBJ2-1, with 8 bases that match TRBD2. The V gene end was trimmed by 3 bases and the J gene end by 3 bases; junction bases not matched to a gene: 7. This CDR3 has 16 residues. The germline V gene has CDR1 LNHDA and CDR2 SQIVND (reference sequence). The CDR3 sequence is CASSMTGRGDYNEQFF. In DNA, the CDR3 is TGTGCCAGTAGTATGACGGGGCGGGGGGACTACAATGAGCAGTTCTTC.

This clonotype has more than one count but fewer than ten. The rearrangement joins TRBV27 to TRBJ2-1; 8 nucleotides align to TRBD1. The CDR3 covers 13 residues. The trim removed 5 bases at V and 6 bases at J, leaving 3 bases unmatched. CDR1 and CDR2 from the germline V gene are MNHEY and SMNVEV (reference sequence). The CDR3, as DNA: TGTGCCAGCAGTCCCGGACAGGGCAATGAGCAGTTCTTC. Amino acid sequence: CASSPGQGNEQFF.

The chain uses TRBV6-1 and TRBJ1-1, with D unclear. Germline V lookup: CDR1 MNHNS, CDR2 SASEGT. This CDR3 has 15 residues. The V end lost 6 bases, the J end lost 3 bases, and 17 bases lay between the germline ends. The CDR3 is CASSASSSADTEAFF. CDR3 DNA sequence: TGTGCCAGCAGCGCTTCCTCTTCGGCCGACACTGAAGCTTTCTTT.

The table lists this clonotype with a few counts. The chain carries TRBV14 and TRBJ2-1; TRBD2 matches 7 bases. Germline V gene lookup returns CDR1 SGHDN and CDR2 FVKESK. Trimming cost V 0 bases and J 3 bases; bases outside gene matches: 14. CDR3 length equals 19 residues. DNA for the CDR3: TGTGCCAGCAGCCAAGACGCCCTTGGCCAGGGACTATACTACAATGAGCAGTTCTTC. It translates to CASSQDALGQGLYYNEQFF.

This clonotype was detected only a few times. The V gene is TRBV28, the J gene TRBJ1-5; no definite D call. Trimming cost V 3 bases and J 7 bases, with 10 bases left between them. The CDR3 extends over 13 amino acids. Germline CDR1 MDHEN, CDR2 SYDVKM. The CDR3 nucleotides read TGTGCCAGCAGTTTGTCGGGTATCCAGCCCCAGCATTTT. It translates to CASSLSGIQPQHF. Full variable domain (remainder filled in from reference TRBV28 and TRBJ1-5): DVKVTQSSRYLVKRTGEKVFLECVQDMDHENMFWYRQDPGLGLRLIYFSYDVKMKEKGDIPEGYSVSREKKERFSLILESASTNQTSMYLCASSLSGIQPQHFGDGTRLSIL.

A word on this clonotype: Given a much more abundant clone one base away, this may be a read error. CDR3 residues: CASSLDTGQGSNEQLF. CDR3 bases: TGTGCCAGCAGCTTGGATACGGGACAGGGAAGCAATGAGCAGTTATTC. The chain carries TRBV7-2 and TRBJ2-1; 9 bases align to TRBD1. The CDR3 totals 16 residues. Germline assignment: CDR1 SGHTA and CDR2 FQGNSA.

The CDR3 DNA follows: TGTGCCAGCAGTTACTCCGGACCAAATCAGCCCCAGCATTTT. It yields the protein CASSYSGPNQPQHF. The V and J genes are TRBV6-5 and TRBJ1-5; D gene unclear. Germline V lookup: CDR1 MNHEY, CDR2 SVGAGI. This CDR3 region has 14 residues. Deletions cut 0 bases from V and 4 bases from J, with 7 bases between.

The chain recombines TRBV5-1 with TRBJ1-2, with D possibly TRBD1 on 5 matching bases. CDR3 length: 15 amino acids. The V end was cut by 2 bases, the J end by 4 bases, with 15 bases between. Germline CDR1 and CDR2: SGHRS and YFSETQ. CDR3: CASSLTGAGIYGYTF. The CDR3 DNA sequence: TGCGCCAGCAGCTTAACTGGGGCGGGGATCTATGGCTACACCTTC.